This entry concerns a single T cell receptor (beta chain). Its antigen is currently unknown. This sample's time point: recipient sample about 28 days before transplant, after cytoreduction. The source of the sample is a study of T cell clonotyping in hematopoietic cell transplantation. The study's findings and limits: After transplant, recipient diversity fell while pathologically expanded clonotypes grew through day 180.

CDR1 is GTSNPN, CDR2 SVGIG, per germline (reference sequence). The CDR3 loop spans 11 amino acids. The ends were cut back, 5 bases at V and 6 bases at J, with 8 bases in the middle. The protocol was immunoSEQ multiplex PCR, while the TCRdb copy is restricted to in-frame clones and leaves out a portion. This sample has tens of thousands of clones, with about 95% found just once. The material was peripheral blood mononuclear cells, obtained before stem cell transplant. This sequence was found in a woman in her forties or fifties with acute myeloid leukemia. Some clones in this sample may be carry-over from other donors' samples. The rearrangement joins TRBV30 to TRBJ2-1, with D tentatively TRBD2 (5 bases). CDR3 protein: CAWGLSNEQFF. The CDR3 DNA sequence: TGTGCCTGGGGACTCTCCAATGAGCAGTTCTTC.